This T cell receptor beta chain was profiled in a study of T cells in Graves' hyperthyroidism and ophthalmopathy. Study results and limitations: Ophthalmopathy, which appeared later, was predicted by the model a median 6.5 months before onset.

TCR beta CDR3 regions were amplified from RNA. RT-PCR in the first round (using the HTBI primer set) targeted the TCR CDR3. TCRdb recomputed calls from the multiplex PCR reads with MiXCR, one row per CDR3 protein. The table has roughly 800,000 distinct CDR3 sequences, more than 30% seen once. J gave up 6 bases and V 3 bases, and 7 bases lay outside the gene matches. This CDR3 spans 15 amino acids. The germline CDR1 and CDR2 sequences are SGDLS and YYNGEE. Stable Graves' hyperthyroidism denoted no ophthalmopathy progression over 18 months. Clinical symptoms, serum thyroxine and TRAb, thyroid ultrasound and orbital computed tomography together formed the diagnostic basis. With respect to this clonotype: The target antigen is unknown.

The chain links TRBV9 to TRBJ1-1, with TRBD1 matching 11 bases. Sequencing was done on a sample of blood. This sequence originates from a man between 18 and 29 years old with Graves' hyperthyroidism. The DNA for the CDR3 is TGTGCCAGCAGCGGGCCGGGACAGGGGGGCGCTGAAGCTTTCTTT. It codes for CASSGPGQGGAEAFF.